The 24 T cell receptor beta chains in this list originate from one sample, sequenced in a study of blood T cell repertoires in COVID-19. Produced via immunoSEQ multiplex PCR; TCRdb's table is partial and in-frame only. This table has 200,000 to 250,000 clones, 70% to 90% appearing once. The sample taken for sequencing was peripheral blood. The receptors originated from a woman in her forties or fifties with active or convalescent COVID-19.

The chain carries TRBV5-1 and TRBJ1-1, with D uncertain. Germline V gene sequence: CDR1 SGHRS, CDR2 YFSETQ. V was shortened by 0 bases and J by 11 bases, with 14 bases between the two germline ends. The CDR3 extends over 13 amino acids. The CDR3 nucleotides read TGCGCCAGCAGCTTGGTTCCGGTGGCGGAGGCTTTCTTT. It codes for CASSLVPVAEAFF.

As concerns this clone: Other DNA sequences within the sample encode an identical CDR3. The chain employs TRBV5-1 and TRBJ2-5; perhaps TRBD2 as D (5 bases). Germline loops: CDR1 SGHRS, CDR2 YFSETQ. Deletions cut 0 bases from V and 2 bases from J, with 8 bases between. This CDR3 is 14 amino acids long. CDR3 region: CASSLGGAQETQYF. CDR3 in DNA: TGCGCCAGCAGCTTGGGGGGAGCGCAAGAGACCCAGTACTTC.

This clone was observed once. The gene calls are TRBV2 and TRBJ1-1, with D tentatively TRBD1 (6 bases). The CDR3 is 14 residues long. The V gene's germline CDR1 is SNHLY and CDR2 FYNNEI. Trimming pared 4 bases from V and 4 bases from J, leaving 13 bases between. CDR3 protein: CASSAAGRGTEAFF. In DNA form, the CDR3 reads TGTGCCAGCAGTGCAGCAGGCAGGGGCACTGAAGCTTTCTTT.

This clone was counted a few times. The rearrangement joins TRBV5-6 to TRBJ1-2, with D hard to call. CDR1 is SGHDT and CDR2 is YYEEEE in the germline V gene. The CDR3 sequence is 11 residues long. Trimming pared 5 bases from V and 5 bases from J, leaving 7 bases between. In nucleotides, the CDR3 is TGTGCCAGCAGGGCGGGGTATGGCTACACCTTC. Protein sequence: CASRAGYGYTF. The variable domain in full, with the rest retrieved from reference TRBV5-6 and TRBJ1-2, is DAGVTQSPTHLIKTRGQQVTLRCSPKSGHDTVSWYQQALGQGPQFIFQYYEEEERQRGNFPDRFSGHQFPNYSSELNVNALLLGDSALYLCASRAGYGYTFGSGTRLTVV.

The J gene is TRBJ1-5, the V gene TRBV3-1 (or the pseudogene TRBV3-2); TRBD1 matches at 7 bases. V shed 2 bases, J shed 4 bases, and the junction held 5 bases outside the gene matches. CDR3 length equals 15 residues. The V gene's germline CDR1 is LGHDT and CDR2 YNNKEL (reference sequence). The CDR3 bases are TGTGCCAGCAGCCAAACGACAGGGTATAATCAGCCCCAGCATTTT. Translating it yields CASSQTTGYNQPQHF.

The chain carries TRBV27 and TRBJ1-5; a possible D gene is TRBD1 (6 bases). Between the trimmed V and J ends, which lost 5 bases and 1 base, there was a span of 12 bases. The CDR3 is 15 residues long. In germline, CDR1 is MNHEY, CDR2 SMNVEV (reference sequence). The CDR3 loop is CASSGGGRSNQPQHF. The CDR3 DNA is TGTGCCAGCAGTGGGGGCGGGCGGAGCAATCAGCCCCAGCATTTT.

The genes are TRBV5-1 and TRBJ2-7, with TRBD1 matching over 8 bases. Trimming at V came to 2 bases and at J to 0 bases, leaving 1 base not matched to a gene. This CDR3 has 14 residues. CDR1 is SGHRS, CDR2 YFSETQ, per germline. The CDR3: CASSFTGGSYEQYF. The CDR3 nucleotides are TGCGCCAGCAGCTTTACAGGGGGCTCCTACGAGCAGTACTTC.

Comments on this clone: The same CDR3 is also encoded by other DNA sequences in this sample. This chain connects TRBV10-1 to TRBJ2-1, with 11 bases matching TRBD2. CDR1 is WNHNN, CDR2 SYGVQD, per germline (reference sequence). The CDR3 covers 16 residues. The J segment lost 5 bases and the V segment lost 3 bases, leaving 6 bases of the junction unmatched. In nucleotides, the CDR3 is TGCGCCAGCAGTGAAAAGACTAGCGGGGCGAACAATGAGCAGTTCTTC. Translated: CASSEKTSGANNEQFF.

This chain connects TRBV19 to TRBJ1-2, with D possibly matching TRBD1 (5 bases). The CDR3 extends over 13 amino acids. Germline CDR1 LNHDA, CDR2 SQIVND (reference sequence). The V end was cut by 3 bases, the J end by 8 bases, with 13 bases between. Here the CDR3 DNA reads TGTGCCAGTAGTATTCCTGACAGTCAGGGCTACACCTTC. This codes for CASSIPDSQGYTF.

As concerns this clone: Other nucleotide sequences from this sample produce the same CDR3. The chain combines TRBV6-1 with TRBJ1-6, with D possibly being TRBD1 (5 bases). This CDR3 region has 14 residues. The germline V and J ends were trimmed by 2 bases and 6 bases, with 8 bases remaining between them. Germline loops: CDR1 MNHNS, CDR2 SASEGT. The CDR3 sequence is CASSERDSNSPLHF. CDR3 nucleotides: TGTGCCAGCAGTGAAAGAGACAGTAATTCACCCCTCCACTTT.

The V gene is TRBV27, the J gene TRBJ1-1; D might be TRBD1 (5 bases). Looked up from germline, CDR1 is MNHEY and CDR2 is SMNVEV (reference sequence). This CDR3 contains 12 residues. V lost 7 bases to trimming and J lost 8 bases, with 14 bases between them. CDR3: CASTPPTGEAFF. For the CDR3, the DNA is TGTGCCAGCACACCCCCCACAGGAGAAGCTTTCTTT.

The chain couples TRBV7-9 to TRBJ1-2; 9 bases line up with TRBD1. J gave up 7 bases and V 2 bases, and 14 bases lay outside the gene matches. The CDR3 length is 17 residues. Germline CDR1 SEHNR, CDR2 FQNEAQ (reference sequence). CDR3 DNA sequence: TGTGCCAGCAGCTTAAATATCCGTGCGGGACAGGGAACTGGCTACACCTTC. Translation: CASSLNIRAGQGTGYTF.

The chain combines TRBV28 with TRBJ1-4, with D possibly matching TRBD1 (6 bases). V shed 2 bases and J shed 6 bases, with 10 bases lying between them. CDR3 length equals 14 residues. Germline assignment: CDR1 MDHEN and CDR2 SYDVKM. The CDR3 loop reads CASSLKGVDEKLFF. CDR3 coding DNA: TGTGCCAGCAGTTTAAAGGGGGTTGATGAAAAACTGTTTTTT. Drawing the rest from reference TRBV28 and TRBJ1-4, the complete variable domain is DVKVTQSSRYLVKRTGEKVFLECVQDMDHENMFWYRQDPGLGLRLIYFSYDVKMKEKGDIPEGYSVSREKKERFSLILESASTNQTSMYLCASSLKGVDEKLFFGSGTQLSVL.

The rearrangement uses TRBV7-8 and TRBJ2-1; D remains ambiguous. Per the germline V gene, CDR1 is SGHVS and CDR2 is FQNEAQ. The V end was cut by 4 bases, the J end by 4 bases, with 11 bases between. The CDR3 is 14 residues long. CDR3 nucleotides: TGTGCCAGCAGCTCGGCCGGGTCTTACAATGAGCAGTTCTTC. It codes for CASSSAGSYNEQFF.

The V and J genes are TRBV30 and TRBJ2-5; D is perhaps TRBD2 (5 bases). The germline V gene encodes CDR1 GTSNPN and CDR2 SVGIG (reference sequence). CDR3 size: 12 residues. V lost 5 bases to trimming and J lost 3 bases, with 10 bases between them. For the CDR3, the DNA is TGTGCCTGGGGACTTTCTGAAGAGACCCAGTACTTC. The encoded protein is CAWGLSEETQYF.

This chain uses TRBV28 with TRBJ1-2; D is undetermined. Per germline, CDR1 MDHEN and CDR2 SYDVKM. The V end lost 2 bases, the J end lost 6 bases, and 13 bases lay between the germline ends. The length of the CDR3 is 14 residues. CDR3 sequence reads: CASSLGTVSHGYTF. In DNA form, the CDR3 reads TGTGCCAGCAGTTTAGGTACAGTGAGCCATGGCTACACCTTC.

This clone was counted once. J is TRBJ2-1 and V is TRBV4-2; a weak D match, TRBD2 (5 bases). The CDR3 runs 13 residues. Trimming pared 4 bases from V and 7 bases from J, leaving 11 bases between. Germline V gene lookup returns CDR1 LGHNA and CDR2 YNFKEQ. DNA for the CDR3: TGTGCCAGCAGCCCCGGGCCGGGGAATGAGCAGTTCTTC. It specifies CASSPGPGNEQFF.

The genes are TRBV18 and TRBJ1-6, with TRBD1 matching 7 bases. Germline CDR1 reads KGHSH; CDR2 reads LQKENI. V dropped 0 bases and J dropped 6; count of bases not matched to a gene: 5. CDR3 size: 16 residues. The CDR3 region is CASSPPQGHSNSPLHF. The CDR3 coding sequence is TGTGCCAGCTCACCACCACAGGGGCACAGTAATTCACCCCTCCACTTT.

In this sample, this clone turned up once. The V gene is TRBV14, the J gene TRBJ2-1; TRBD2 matches 10 bases. V shed 3 bases and J 5 bases; nucleotides not matched to a gene: 7. Germline loops: CDR1 SGHDN, CDR2 FVKESK. The CDR3 is 16 amino acids. The CDR3 region is CASSHSSGGVHNEQFF. The CDR3 region has the DNA TGTGCCAGCAGCCACTCTAGCGGGGGCGTGCACAATGAGCAGTTCTTC.

The J gene is TRBJ2-7, the V gene TRBV12-2; no DNA check was done on the table's D call, TRBD2. TRBV12-2 is termed a pseudogene. This CDR3 spans 11 amino acids. The CDR3 nucleotides are TGTGCAAGTTCGTTCTTCCGCGAGCAGTACGTC. It encodes CASSFFREQYV.

The rearrangement uses TRBV12-3 or TRBV12-4 and TRBJ1-1; D is ambiguous. This CDR3 spans 13 amino acids. Trimming cost V 7 bases and J 6 bases, with 15 bases left between them. The CDR3 DNA reads as TGTGCCAGCACCGGCGGATTTCCCCCTGAAGCTTTCTTT. Translation gives CASTGGFPPEAFF.

The chain has TRBV7-3 and TRBJ1-5, with D perhaps TRBD1 (6 bases). The CDR3 length is 13 residues. Looked up from germline, CDR1 is SGHTA and CDR2 is FQGTGA. Deletions cut 3 bases from V and 14 bases from J, with 17 bases between. CDR3 region: CASSFSGDTEKHF. The CDR3 bases are TGTGCCAGCAGCTTCTCTGGGGACACAGAAAAGCATTTT.

The chain links TRBV28 to TRBJ1-5; no firm D call. Germline CDR1 MDHEN, CDR2 SYDVKM. This CDR3 is built from 20 residues. Trimming shortened V by 7 bases and J by 0 bases, and 28 bases separated the two germline ends. CDR3 coding DNA: TGTGCCAGCACCAACCGACGCCAGATTTACAGAGATTATAGCAATCAGCCCCAGCATTTT. Protein: CASTNRRQIYRDYSNQPQHF.

The sample holds a few counts of this clone. This chain joins TRBV21-1 and TRBJ1-4; TRBD1, as called in the table, went unchecked against the DNA. TRBV21-1 counts as a pseudogene. The CDR3 consists of 15 residues. The CDR3 nucleotides are TGTGCCAGCAACTTCGACAGGGAAACTAATGAAAAACTGTTTTTT. This sequence encodes CASNFDRETNEKLFF.